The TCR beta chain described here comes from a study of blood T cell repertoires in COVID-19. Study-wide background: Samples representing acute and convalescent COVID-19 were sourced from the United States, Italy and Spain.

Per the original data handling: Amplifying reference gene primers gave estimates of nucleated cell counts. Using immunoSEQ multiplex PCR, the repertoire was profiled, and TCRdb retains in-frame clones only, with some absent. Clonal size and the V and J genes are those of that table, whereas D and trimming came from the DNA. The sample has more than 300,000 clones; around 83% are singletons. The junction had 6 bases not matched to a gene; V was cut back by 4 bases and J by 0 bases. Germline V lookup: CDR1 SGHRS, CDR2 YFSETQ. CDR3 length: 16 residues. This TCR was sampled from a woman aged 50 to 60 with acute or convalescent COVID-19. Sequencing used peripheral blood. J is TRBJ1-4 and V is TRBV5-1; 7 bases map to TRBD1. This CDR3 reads CASSKQGSTTNEKLFF. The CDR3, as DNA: TGCGCCAGCAGCAAACAGGGGTCAACAACTAATGAAAAACTGTTTTTT.